This T cell receptor beta chain was found in a study of blood T cells in healthy people across ages. Study results and caveats: Correlation between TCR beta diversity and naive T cell percentage was strong. The unsorted PBMCs prevented any conclusive comparison of naive versus antigen-experienced cells.

This clonotype was counted ten times or more. Its target is not known. The ends lost 4 bases at V and 4 bases at J; junction bases unmatched: 9. The germline gives CDR1 LGHNA, CDR2 YSLEER. This CDR3 comprises 17 residues. A second 7 to 11 cycle PCR used barcoded and J-beta primers. TCRdb itself ran the 5' RACE reads through MiXCR, one entry per CDR3 protein. The sample lists 550,000 to 600,000 distinct CDR3 sequences, 40% to 55% seen once, with around 23% in the top ten. The TCR was taken from an older man in good health. The genes are TRBV4-3 and TRBJ2-3, with TRBD1 matching over 12 bases. Sequencing was done on a sample of blood. Here the CDR3 reads CASSPTSGQGAADTQYF. The CDR3 DNA is TGCGCCAGCAGCCCGACCTCGGGACAGGGGGCCGCAGATACGCAGTATTTT.